Below, one T cell receptor (beta chain) is given with its context. Its specificity is unknown. The data were obtained in a study of cytomegalovirus exposure and HLA in healthy donors. Whole-study results and caveats: Exclusion as indistinguishable affected some V segments, including TRBV6-2 and TRBV6-3.

There are 15 residues in the CDR3. Germline CDR1 and CDR2: LGHNA and YSLEER. The V gene lost 0 bases and the J gene lost 8 bases, with 16 bases spanning the gap. The PCR was carried out with 60 Vbeta primers and 13 Jbeta primers. Produced via immunoSEQ multiplex PCR; TCRdb's table is partial and in-frame only. The sample records around 100,000 clones, around 80% being singletons. The clonotype comes from a woman aged 18 to 35 in good health and CMV-seronegative. Sequencing used PBMCs. The V gene is TRBV4-3, the J gene TRBJ1-2; D gene ambiguous. The CDR3 loop is CASSQDIEQSYGYTF. DNA for the CDR3: TGCGCCAGCAGCCAAGATATTGAACAGAGCTACGGCTACACCTTC.